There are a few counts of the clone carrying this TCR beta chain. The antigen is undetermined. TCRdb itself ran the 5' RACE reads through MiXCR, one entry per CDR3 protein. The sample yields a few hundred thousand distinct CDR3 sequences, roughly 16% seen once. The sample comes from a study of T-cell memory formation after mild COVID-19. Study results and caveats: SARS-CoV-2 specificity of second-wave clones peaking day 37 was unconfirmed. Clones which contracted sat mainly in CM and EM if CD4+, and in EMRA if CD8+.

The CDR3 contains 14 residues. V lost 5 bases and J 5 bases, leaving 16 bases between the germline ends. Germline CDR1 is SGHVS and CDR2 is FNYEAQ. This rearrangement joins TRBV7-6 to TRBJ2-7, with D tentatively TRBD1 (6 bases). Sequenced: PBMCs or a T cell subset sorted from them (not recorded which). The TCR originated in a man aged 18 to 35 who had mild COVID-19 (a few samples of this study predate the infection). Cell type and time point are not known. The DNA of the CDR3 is TGTGCCAGCAGCGCGGCAGGGGAAGGGGACGAGCAGTACTTC. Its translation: CASSAAGEGDEQYF.